This T cell receptor beta chain originates from a study of cytomegalovirus exposure and HLA in healthy donors. General study findings and limits: Researchers reported in a later analysis that common viral pathogens appeared linked to several top clusters.

Concerning this clone itself: Its specificity is unknown.

In germline, CDR1 is LGHNA, CDR2 YNFKEQ. Trimming took 0 bases from V and 5 from J, leaving 13 bases between them. The length of the CDR3 is 15 residues. The donors, nominally healthy at sampling, likely had unrecorded immune exposures. PCR involved 60 Vbeta and 13 Jbeta primers. Sequencing was performed with immunoSEQ multiplex PCR; in TCRdb, only in-frame clones are kept and a portion is missing. The table shows almost 200,000 clones, with 85% occurring only once. This clonotype was sampled from a woman aged 45-60 years in good health and CMV-seronegative. This chain links TRBV4-2 with TRBJ1-2; no firm D call. The material sequenced was PBMCs. The CDR3 coding sequence is TGTGCCAGCAGCCAAGAAGGCCCCAGAGGGTATGGCTACACCTTC. Its translation: CASSQEGPRGYGYTF.